This T cell receptor beta chain emerged from a study of blood T cell repertoires in COVID-19. On the study more broadly: COVID-19 samples collected from the United States, Italy and Spain covered acute and convalescent phases. The cDNA or gDNA used as material had been derived from T cells, B-cell-depleted T cells, or PBMCs.

Produced via immunoSEQ multiplex PCR; TCRdb's table is partial and in-frame only. The table lists more than 150,000 clones, roughly 79% of them singletons. A Seattle source enrolled patients during active infection and followed them longitudinally. This CDR3 has 13 residues. The V gene's germline CDR1 is LGHDT and CDR2 YNNKEL (reference sequence). V lost 3 bases and J lost 2, with 5 bases in between. The clonotype was recovered from an elderly woman with COVID-19, enrolled during active disease. Sample: peripheral blood. The chain is built from TRBV3-1 (or the pseudogene TRBV3-2) and TRBJ1-3; D perhaps matches TRBD1 (5 bases). This CDR3 is CASSQTAGNTIYF. The CDR3 DNA follows: TGTGCCAGCAGCCAGACAGCTGGAAACACCATATATTTT.